The rows below give T cell receptor beta chains drawn from one sample of a study of graft-versus-host responses after intestinal transplantation. Produced via immunoSEQ multiplex PCR; TCRdb's table is partial and in-frame only. This sample has over 8,000 clones; roughly 38% occur once, and the top ten carry about 13%. This material consisted of alloreactive CD8+ T cells from a mixed lymphocyte reaction culture, taken before intestinal transplant. These receptors were collected from a human patient who received an intestinal transplant. CDR3s include the opening cysteine and the closing phenylalanine or tryptophan. The D gene is left open where the match is weak. For some rows the clone size is stated as once, few or many, or as a class when expanded; others skip it.

TRBJ2-7 | once | TRBD2 | TRBV5-1 | TGCGCCAGCAGCCCCGGGGGAGCGGGGGCCTACGAGCAGTACTTC | CASSPGGAGAYEQYF
TRBJ2-3 | few | TRBD1 | TRBV18 | TGTGCCAGCTCATGGACAGGGGTTACAGATACGCAGTATTTT | CASSWTGVTDTQYF
TRBJ1-1 | - | - | TRBV5-1 | TGCGCCAGCAGCATGCAGAGGGAATTGTACACTGAAGCTTTCTTT | CASSMQRELYTEAFF
TRBJ1-1 | - | - | TRBV9 | TGTGCCAGCAGCGTACACACTTACTACAGGGATACTGAAGCTTTCTTT | CASSVHTYYRDTEAFF
TRBJ2-7 | - | TRBD1 | TRBV13 | TGTGCCAGCAGCTTTGGGCAGGGGGTTAACGAGCAGTACTTC | CASSFGQGVNEQYF
TRBJ2-1 | few | TRBD2 | TRBV30 | TGTGCCTGGACCCTAGCGGGGGGGTTCGATGAGCAGTTCTTC | CAWTLAGGFDEQFF
TRBJ2-2 | - | - | TRBV29-1 | TGCAGCGTTGGACTACCCCACACCGGGGAGCTGTTTTTT | CSVGLPHTGELFF
TRBJ1-4 | - | TRBD1 | TRBV2 | TGTGCCAGCAGCCCCGGGACAGGGCATAGGAGTGAAAAACTGTTTTTT | CASSPGTGHRSEKLFF
TRBJ1-2 | - | - | TRBV6-6 | TGTGCCAGCAGTTACTCGACAGGCTATGGCTACACCTTC | CASSYSTGYGYTF
TRBJ2-7 | large | - | TRBV28 | TGTGCCAGCAGCCGGGGGACGAGCGAGCAGTACTTC | CASSRGTSEQYF
TRBJ2-2 | once | TRBD1 | TRBV15 | TGTGCCAATTCACAGGGGGTCGGGGGACCACGCAGCGGGGAGCTGTTTTTT | CANSQGVGGPRSGELFF
TRBJ1-1 | - | - | TRBV4-2 | TGTGCCAGCAGCCCCAAGGGATTTCTCGGAGTCGGACTCACTGAAGCTTTCTTT | CASSPKGFLGVGLTEAFF
TRBJ1-4 | few | - | TRBV5-1 | TGCGCCAGCAGCTCGAAGGGACATTCTACTGAAAAACTGTTTTTT | CASSSKGHSTEKLFF
TRBJ2-2 | - | TRBD1 | TRBV5-1 | TGCGCCAGCAGCTTGAGGGCACAGGGGCCCGGGGAGCTGTTTTTT | CASSLRAQGPGELFF
TRBJ1-4 | - | - | TRBV7-9 | TGTGCCAGCAGCCCCTTAAGAGGAGCTAATGAAAAACTGTTTTTT | CASSPLRGANEKLFF
TRBJ1-2 | - | - | TRBV18 | TGTGCCAGCTCACACCAGGCCGGCCGGAACTATGGCTACACCTTC | CASSHQAGRNYGYTF
TRBJ2-5 | few | - | TRBV7-9 | TGTGCCAGCAGCCCACCCTCAGGCCGGGGGGAGACCCAGTACTTC | CASSPPSGRGETQYF
TRBJ2-3 | few | TRBD2 | TRBV10-2 | TGCGCCAGCAGCTTCTCTACGGGACTAGCGGAGTCTAGCACAGATACGCAGTATTTT | CASSFSTGLAESSTDTQYF
TRBJ2-6 | few | TRBD1 | TRBV7-8 | TGTGCCAGCAGCTCCCCATTCTGGGACAGTTACTCTGGGGCCAACGTCCTGACTTTC | CASSSPFWDSYSGANVLTF
TRBJ1-1 | few | - | TRBV27 | TGTGCCAGCAGTTTATGGCAGGGTAATGAAGCTTTCTTT | CASSLWQGNEAFF
TRBJ1-6 | few | - | TRBV30 | TGTGCCTGGAGTACCGGGTTCGGGGGGCAGTCACCCCTCCACTTT | CAWSTGFGGQSPLHF
TRBJ1-6 | - | TRBD1 | TRBV19 | TGTGCCAGTAGTCTTCCAGGGACAGGGAGCTCCTATAATTCACCCCTCCACTTT | CASSLPGTGSSYNSPLHF
TRBJ2-3 | - | - | TRBV9 | TGTGCCAGCAGCGTAGGAGGGAGTGGGATAGATACGCAGTATTTT | CASSVGGSGIDTQYF
TRBJ2-7 | - | TRBD2 | TRBV5-4 | TGTGCCAGCAGCTTGGGCCCCGGGACTAGGAGCTACGAGCAGTACTTC | CASSLGPGTRSYEQYF
TRBJ2-1 | - | - | TRBV6-5 | TGTGCCAGCAGTTACTCTCGCTCCTACAATGAGCAGTTCTTC | CASSYSRSYNEQFF
TRBJ2-7 | - | - | TRBV9 | TGTGCCAGCAGCGTCCAAGGGGGGGAGCGTTACGAGCAGTACTTC | CASSVQGGERYEQYF
TRBJ2-7 | few | - | TRBV15 | TGTGCCACCAGCAAAACACTAAGGAATCAGGACAGAACCTACGAGCAGTACTTC | CATSKTLRNQDRTYEQYF
TRBJ1-2 | medium-sized | TRBD1 | TRBV10-3 | TGTGCCATCAGTGACGGACAGGGGGCGGATGGCTACACCTTC | CAISDGQGADGYTF
TRBJ2-1 | - | - | TRBV29-1 | TGCAGCGTTGTTAGGACTCCCTCCTACAATGAGCAGTTCTTC | CSVVRTPSYNEQFF